Detailed here is one T cell receptor (beta chain). Its antigen is still unknown. Several immunoSEQ plates received, in even portions, the genomic DNA of each subset. Assay used: immunoSEQ multiplex PCR; TCRdb lists only in-frame clones, some missing. The sample records 2 million to 2.5 million clones, 90% to 97% being singletons. Donors, healthy HIV-negative adults, lacked recent acute infections or vaccinations. The data originate from a study of shared clonotypes between healthy human individuals. Looking at the study overall: Three plates each covered CD4 naive and memory; CD8 naive two, CD8 memory one. Whole-study results and caveats: Naive subsets tended to show greater estimated richness than memory subsets.

This CDR3 contains 18 residues. The J segment lost 2 bases and the V segment lost 5 bases, leaving 12 bases of the junction unmatched. The germline V gene encodes CDR1 SGHNT and CDR2 YENEEA. J is TRBJ1-6 and V is TRBV11-3, with 7 bases identical to TRBD1. The sequence was obtained from a man aged 18 to 30 in good health. Sample: naive CD4+ T cells sorted from blood. Indicated subset: CD45RA+ positively selected. DNA for the CDR3: TGTGCCAGCAGCCTGGGACAGAGAAGCGGGGCCTATAATTCACCCCTCCACTTT. This codes for CASSLGQRSGAYNSPLHF.